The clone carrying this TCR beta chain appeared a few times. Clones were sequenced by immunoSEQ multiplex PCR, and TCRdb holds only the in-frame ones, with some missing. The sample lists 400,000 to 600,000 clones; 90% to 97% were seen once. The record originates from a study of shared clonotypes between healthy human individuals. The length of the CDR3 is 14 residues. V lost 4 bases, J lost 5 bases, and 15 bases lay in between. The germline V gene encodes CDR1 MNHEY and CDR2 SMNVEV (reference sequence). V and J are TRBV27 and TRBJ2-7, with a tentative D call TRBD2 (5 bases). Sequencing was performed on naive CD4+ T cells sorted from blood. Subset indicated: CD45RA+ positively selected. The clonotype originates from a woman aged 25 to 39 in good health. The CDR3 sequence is CASSSLGIPNEQYF. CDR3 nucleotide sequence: TGTGCCAGCAGTTCCCTCGGGATCCCTAACGAGCAGTACTTC.